Reported below is one TCR beta chain. Antigen specificity is unknown. Within the sample, other DNA sequences also encode this same CDR3. TCRdb keeps only in-frame clones here, not all; method: immunoSEQ multiplex PCR. There are some 77,000 clones in the sample; 90% occur only once, and around 1.9% lies in the top ten. The data derive from a study of OX40 agonist ivuxolimab in advanced cancers. Study in general: Patients enrolled in dose escalation were diagnosed with hepatocellular carcinoma, melanoma, renal cell or head and neck cancer.

Trimming pared 4 bases from V and 0 bases from J, leaving 9 bases between. The CDR3 covers 14 residues. Germline loops: CDR1 SNHLY, CDR2 FYNNEI. Study conclusions and caveats: CD8+ T cells averaged more expanded clones than CD4+. In a subset of nonresponders, normalized T-cell clonal expansion was also low.

Sequencing was performed on CD4+ or CD8+ T cells sorted from blood, taken in a trial of the OX40 agonist ivuxolimab. The rearrangement joins TRBV2 to TRBJ1-1; D not resolved. The TCR originated in an adult with an advanced solid tumor such as melanoma, head and neck, liver or kidney cancer. CDR3 DNA: TGTGCCAGCAGTGCGAGGCGGTTGAACACTGAAGCTTTCTTT. Its protein product is CASSARRLNTEAFF.